The rows below give T cell receptor beta chains drawn from one sample of a study of beta chain features in type 1 diabetes. Sequencing used immunoSEQ multiplex PCR; TCRdb keeps in-frame clones, though not all of them. The table records more than 250,000 clones, just over 20% of them present only once. Sequenced: naive CD4+ T cells from blood. These receptors were collected from a woman between 40 and 55 years old with type 1 diabetes. The CDR3 runs from the conserved cysteine through the conserved F or W. A D gene is named only where the DNA matches it firmly. The listing skips clone size in some rows; elsewhere it reads once, few, many or a size class.

V gene: TRBV6-5
clone size: .
D gene: TRBD2
J gene: TRBJ2-1
CDR3 DNA: TGTGCCAGCAGTTACTCGGGACTAGACCTAATAGAGGAGTTCTTC
CDR3 protein: CASSYSGLDLIEEFF

V gene: TRBV2
clone size: .
D gene: .
J gene: TRBJ1-6
CDR3 DNA: TGTGCCAGCAGCGCTAGCTTTGGGGGGAATTCACCCCTCCACTTT
CDR3 protein: CASSASFGGNSPLHF

V gene: TRBV6-5
clone size: .
D gene: .
J gene: TRBJ2-3
CDR3 DNA: TGTGCCAGCACCTACAGGGCGGGTTACACAGATACGCAGTATTTT
CDR3 protein: CASTYRAGYTDTQYF

V gene: TRBV2
clone size: .
D gene: .
J gene: TRBJ1-1
CDR3 DNA: TGTGCCAGCAGTGAACGCACTTCGAACACTGAAGCTTTCTTT
CDR3 protein: CASSERTSNTEAFF

V gene: TRBV9
clone size: few
D gene: .
J gene: TRBJ1-6
CDR3 DNA: TGTGCCAGCAGCGTAGTAGACTTTGCCTCACCCCTCCACTTT
CDR3 protein: CASSVVDFASPLHF

V gene: TRBV4-3
clone size: few
D gene: TRBD2
J gene: TRBJ2-1
CDR3 DNA: TGCGCCAGCAGCCAAGGGTTTCTAGCGGGAGGTGGCAATGAGCAGTTCTTC
CDR3 protein: CASSQGFLAGGGNEQFF

V gene: TRBV18
clone size: few
D gene: TRBD1
J gene: TRBJ2-6
CDR3 DNA: TGTGCCAGCTCACCGGACAGGGTCCGACGGGCCAACGTCCTGACTTTC
CDR3 protein: CASSPDRVRRANVLTF

V gene: TRBV4-1
clone size: few
D gene: TRBD2
J gene: TRBJ2-1
CDR3 DNA: TGCGCCAGCAGCCAAGGGAGCGGGATTTATTACAATGAGCAGTTCTTC
CDR3 protein: CASSQGSGIYYNEQFF

V gene: TRBV20-1
clone size: .
D gene: .
J gene: TRBJ2-7
CDR3 DNA: TGCAGTGCTAAACAGGGCCACGAGCAGTACTTC
CDR3 protein: CSAKQGHEQYF

V gene: TRBV7-3
clone size: few
D gene: .
J gene: TRBJ1-2
CDR3 DNA: TGTGCCAGCAGCTCATGGGGGGGGAGTGGCTACACCTTC
CDR3 protein: CASSSWGGSGYTF

V gene: TRBV15
clone size: .
D gene: .
J gene: TRBJ2-2
CDR3 DNA: TGTGCCACCAGCAGAGATCCTGACTCGCGCACCGGGGAGCTGTTTTTT
CDR3 protein: CATSRDPDSRTGELFF

V gene: TRBV29-1
clone size: few
D gene: .
J gene: TRBJ1-2
CDR3 DNA: TGCAGCGCTACTAGTGGCGATGGCTACACCTTC
CDR3 protein: CSATSGDGYTF

V gene: TRBV5-4
clone size: few
D gene: .
J gene: TRBJ1-2
CDR3 DNA: TGTGCCAGCAGCTTAACAGGGATCGGCTACACCTTC
CDR3 protein: CASSLTGIGYTF

V gene: TRBV9
clone size: few
D gene: .
J gene: TRBJ2-7
CDR3 DNA: TGTGCCAGCAGTCCGGGTCTCATATACGAGCAGTACTTC
CDR3 protein: CASSPGLIYEQYF

V gene: TRBV2
clone size: few
D gene: TRBD1
J gene: TRBJ2-1
CDR3 DNA: TGTGCCAGCAGTAGCAGGGGGCGAAGTGAGCAGTTCTTC
CDR3 protein: CASSSRGRSEQFF

V gene: TRBV6-1
clone size: few
D gene: .
J gene: TRBJ2-1
CDR3 DNA: TGTGCCAGCAAAGCGCTCACCTACAATGAGCAGTTCTTC
CDR3 protein: CASKALTYNEQFF

V gene: TRBV7-9
clone size: .
D gene: .
J gene: TRBJ1-2
CDR3 DNA: TGTGCCAGCAGCCCCTCGGGTGGGGAGGACTATGGCTACACCTTC
CDR3 protein: CASSPSGGEDYGYTF

V gene: TRBV7-2
clone size: .
D gene: TRBD2
J gene: TRBJ2-7
CDR3 DNA: TGTGCCAGCAGCCCAGCGGGGGGCCCATACGAGCAGTACTTC
CDR3 protein: CASSPAGGPYEQYF

V gene: TRBV18
clone size: .
D gene: TRBD1
J gene: TRBJ1-1
CDR3 DNA: TGTGCCAGCTCACTAGGACAGGCTGCGGCTTTCTTT
CDR3 protein: CASSLGQAAAFF

V gene: TRBV6-1
clone size: few
D gene: TRBD1
J gene: TRBJ2-5
CDR3 DNA: TGTGCCAGCACCGGGACAGGGAAAGAGACCCAGTACTTC
CDR3 protein: CASTGTGKETQYF

V gene: TRBV23-1
clone size: few
D gene: TRBD1
J gene: TRBJ1-1
CDR3 DNA: TGCGCCAGCACTCTTCAGGGGGGTTGTACTGAAGCTTTCTTT
CDR3 protein: CASTLQGGCTEAFF

V gene: TRBV19
clone size: .
D gene: TRBD1
J gene: TRBJ1-4
CDR3 DNA: TGTGCCAGTACCAAACAGGGGGCAAGAAGTGAAAAACTGTTTTTT
CDR3 protein: CASTKQGARSEKLFF

V gene: TRBV10-3
clone size: .
D gene: .
J gene: TRBJ2-5
CDR3 DNA: TGTGCCATCAGTATTGGCTCAGGGGCCGGGGATGAGACCCAGTACTTC
CDR3 protein: CAISIGSGAGDETQYF

V gene: TRBV28
clone size: .
D gene: TRBD2
J gene: TRBJ2-1
CDR3 DNA: TGTGCCAGCAGTTTATTGGGGGGGACCAATGAGCAGTTCTTC
CDR3 protein: CASSLLGGTNEQFF

V gene: TRBV30
clone size: .
D gene: .
J gene: TRBJ2-3
CDR3 DNA: TGTGCCTGGAGTGTTAGCGGAAGCACAGATACGCAGTATTTT
CDR3 protein: CAWSVSGSTDTQYF

V gene: TRBV7-9
clone size: .
D gene: .
J gene: TRBJ2-5
CDR3 DNA: TGTGCCAGCAGCTTAAACAGGGTGGAGACCCAGTACTTC
CDR3 protein: CASSLNRVETQYF

V gene: TRBV27
clone size: few
D gene: .
J gene: TRBJ1-1
CDR3 DNA: TGTGCCAGCAGTGCGCATCCAGGGTTCGTGAACACTGAAGCTTTCTTT
CDR3 protein: CASSAHPGFVNTEAFF

V gene: TRBV29-1
clone size: few
D gene: TRBD1
J gene: TRBJ2-5
CDR3 DNA: TGCAGCGTTGTGACAGGGGGCGCGGTGCAAGAGACCCAGTACTTC
CDR3 protein: CSVVTGGAVQETQYF

V gene: TRBV7-9
clone size: .
D gene: .
J gene: TRBJ1-2
CDR3 DNA: TGTGCCAGCAGCCTCCATCAGTCGGGCTACACCTTC
CDR3 protein: CASSLHQSGYTF

V gene: TRBV11-2
clone size: few
D gene: TRBD2
J gene: TRBJ2-2
CDR3 DNA: TGTGCCAGCAGCAAAACGTGGGCTAGCGGGAGTGCGGTCGGGGAGCTGTTTTTT
CDR3 protein: CASSKTWASGSAVGELFF

V gene: TRBV7-3
clone size: .
D gene: .
J gene: TRBJ2-2
CDR3 DNA: TGTGCCAGCAGCCCTGCCCCCTACGAGAACACCGGGGAGCTGTTTTTT
CDR3 protein: CASSPAPYENTGELFF

V gene: TRBV10-2
clone size: few
D gene: TRBD2
J gene: TRBJ2-1
CDR3 DNA: TGCGCCAGCCGCTCAGCGGGAAATGCAAATGAGCAGTTCTTC
CDR3 protein: CASRSAGNANEQFF

V gene: TRBV4-3
clone size: few
D gene: TRBD1
J gene: TRBJ2-1
CDR3 DNA: TGCGCCAGCAGCCAAGATCGTACAGGGGGCCATCGGGATGAGCAGTTCTTC
CDR3 protein: CASSQDRTGGHRDEQFF

V gene: TRBV4-3
clone size: .
D gene: TRBD1
J gene: TRBJ2-5
CDR3 DNA: TGCGCCAGCAGCGTCTGGACAGGCCAGGCTGAGACCCAGTACTTC
CDR3 protein: CASSVWTGQAETQYF

V gene: TRBV18
clone size: .
D gene: .
J gene: TRBJ2-6
CDR3 DNA: TGTGCCAGCGGACAAGTAACCTCTGGGGCCAACGTCCTGACTTTC
CDR3 protein: CASGQVTSGANVLTF

V gene: TRBV21-1
clone size: .
D gene: .
J gene: TRBJ2-4
CDR3 DNA: TGTGCCAGCAGGGACAGGGGAAACATTCAGTACTTC
CDR3 protein: CASRDRGNIQYF

V gene: TRBV9
clone size: .
D gene: TRBD1
J gene: TRBJ1-2
CDR3 DNA: TGTGCCAGCAGCGTAGATTGGACAGGGGGCTACACCTTC
CDR3 protein: CASSVDWTGGYTF

V gene: TRBV5-4
clone size: few
D gene: .
J gene: TRBJ2-7
CDR3 DNA: TGTGCCAGCCGTTTGGACGGCTCCTACGAGCAGTACTTC
CDR3 protein: CASRLDGSYEQYF

V gene: TRBV4-1
clone size: .
D gene: .
J gene: TRBJ2-1
CDR3 DNA: TGCGCCAGCAGCCAAGCTGGACTGCAGAGCTCCTACAATGAGCAGTTCTTC
CDR3 protein: CASSQAGLQSSYNEQFF

V gene: TRBV7-9
clone size: .
D gene: TRBD1
J gene: TRBJ2-1
CDR3 DNA: TGTGCCAGCAGTCTACAGGGGGGTGTCCTGCTCAATGAGCAGTTCTTC
CDR3 protein: CASSLQGGVLLNEQFF

V gene: TRBV7-3
clone size: .
D gene: .
J gene: TRBJ2-2
CDR3 DNA: TGTGCCAGCAGTTTACAGGGGAACACCGGGGAGCTGTTTTTT
CDR3 protein: CASSLQGNTGELFF

V gene: TRBV7-3
clone size: few
D gene: .
J gene: TRBJ2-3
CDR3 DNA: TGTGCCAGCAGCTTACAACAGGGCACAGATACGCAGTATTTT
CDR3 protein: CASSLQQGTDTQYF

V gene: TRBV4-1
clone size: few
D gene: TRBD2
J gene: TRBJ2-1
CDR3 DNA: TGCGCCAGCAGCCAAGAGACCCAAACCGGGACTAGCAACAATGAGCAGTTCTTC
CDR3 protein: CASSQETQTGTSNNEQFF

V gene: TRBV19
clone size: .
D gene: .
J gene: TRBJ2-6
CDR3 DNA: TGTGCCAGTAGTATAACAGAAACGTCTGGGGCCAACGTCCTGACTTTC
CDR3 protein: CASSITETSGANVLTF

V gene: TRBV7-2
clone size: few
D gene: TRBD1
J gene: TRBJ2-4
CDR3 DNA: TGTGCCAGCAGCTCCATGGGACAGCTTGGCATTCAGTACTTC
CDR3 protein: CASSSMGQLGIQYF

V gene: TRBV4-3
clone size: few
D gene: .
J gene: TRBJ2-1
CDR3 DNA: TGCGCCAGCAGCCAAGGCAGGGCCTCCTACAATGAGCAGTTCTTC
CDR3 protein: CASSQGRASYNEQFF

V gene: TRBV29-1
clone size: few
D gene: .
J gene: TRBJ1-1
CDR3 DNA: TGCAGCGTTGACGTAGGGAGGAGGGCAGCTTTCTTT
CDR3 protein: CSVDVGRRAAFF

V gene: TRBV25-1
clone size: .
D gene: .
J gene: TRBJ2-1
CDR3 DNA: TGTGCCAGCAGCAGGGCCCAGACTGAGCAGTTCTTC
CDR3 protein: CASSRAQTEQFF

V gene: TRBV5-6
clone size: .
D gene: .
J gene: TRBJ1-2
CDR3 DNA: TGTGCCAGCAGCTTGGAGGCAGGGTATTCTGGCTACACCTTC
CDR3 protein: CASSLEAGYSGYTF

V gene: TRBV7-2
clone size: .
D gene: .
J gene: TRBJ1-4
CDR3 DNA: TGTGCCAGCAGCTGGGGGGGCGTTAATGAAAAACTGTTTTTT
CDR3 protein: CASSWGGVNEKLFF

V gene: TRBV9
clone size: few
D gene: .
J gene: TRBJ1-2
CDR3 DNA: TGTGCCAGCAGCGTGGGGCAGGCGGGGGGCTACACCTTC
CDR3 protein: CASSVGQAGGYTF

V gene: TRBV19
clone size: .
D gene: .
J gene: TRBJ2-1
CDR3 DNA: TGTGCCAGTAGCGACAGGTACAATGAGCAGTTCTTC
CDR3 protein: CASSDRYNEQFF

V gene: TRBV18
clone size: few
D gene: TRBD1
J gene: TRBJ1-3
CDR3 DNA: TGTGCCAGCTCACCGGGACAGATCGCCTCTGGAAACACCATATATTTT
CDR3 protein: CASSPGQIASGNTIYF

V gene: TRBV6-6
clone size: .
D gene: TRBD1
J gene: TRBJ1-1
CDR3 DNA: TGTGCCAGCAGTGTGGGACAGGGGGAGGGTGAAGCTTTCTTT
CDR3 protein: CASSVGQGEGEAFF

V gene: TRBV19
clone size: .
D gene: .
J gene: TRBJ1-5
CDR3 DNA: TGTGCCAGTAGTATAGACAGGATAGCCGCGGGGCCCCAGCATTTT
CDR3 protein: CASSIDRIAAGPQHF

V gene: TRBV30
clone size: .
D gene: .
J gene: TRBJ1-2
CDR3 DNA: TGTGCCTGGAGTACAGGGAGCTACTATGGCTACACCTTC
CDR3 protein: CAWSTGSYYGYTF

V gene: TRBV7-2
clone size: .
D gene: .
J gene: TRBJ2-7
CDR3 DNA: TGTGCCAGCAGCTTAGCATCAAGTAGCTCCTACGAGCAGTACTTC
CDR3 protein: CASSLASSSSYEQYF

V gene: TRBV2
clone size: .
D gene: .
J gene: TRBJ2-7
CDR3 DNA: TGTGCCAGCAGGCTACAGGGTCAATCCTACGAGCAGTACTTC
CDR3 protein: CASRLQGQSYEQYF

V gene: TRBV29-1
clone size: .
D gene: .
J gene: TRBJ2-5
CDR3 DNA: TGCAGCGTTAGGAGACGGGTCGGGGAGACCCAGTACTTC
CDR3 protein: CSVRRRVGETQYF